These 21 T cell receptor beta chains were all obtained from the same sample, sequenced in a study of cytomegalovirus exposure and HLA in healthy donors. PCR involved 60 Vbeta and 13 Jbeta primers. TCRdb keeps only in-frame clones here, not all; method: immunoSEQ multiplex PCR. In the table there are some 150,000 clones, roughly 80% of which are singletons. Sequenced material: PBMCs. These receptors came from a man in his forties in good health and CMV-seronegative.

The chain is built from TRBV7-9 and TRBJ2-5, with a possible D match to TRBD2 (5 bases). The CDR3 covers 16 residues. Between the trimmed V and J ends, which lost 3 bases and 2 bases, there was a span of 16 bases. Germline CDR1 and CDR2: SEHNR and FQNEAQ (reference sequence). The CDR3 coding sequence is TGTGCCAGCAGCTTTCCGCTTTTGGACTCGCAAGAGACCCAGTACTTC. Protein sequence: CASSFPLLDSQETQYF. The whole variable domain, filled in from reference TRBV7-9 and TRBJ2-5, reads DTGVSQNPRHKITKRGQNVTFRCDPISEHNRLYWYRQTLGQGPEFLTYFQNEAQLEKSRLLSDRFSAERPKGSFSTLEIQRTEQGDSAMYLCASSFPLLDSQETQYFGPGTRLLVL.

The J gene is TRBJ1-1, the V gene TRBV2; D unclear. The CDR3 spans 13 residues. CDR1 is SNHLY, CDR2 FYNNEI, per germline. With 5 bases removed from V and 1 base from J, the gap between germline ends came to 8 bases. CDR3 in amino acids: CASSTESNTEAFF. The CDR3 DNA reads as TGTGCCAGCAGTACGGAGTCGAACACTGAAGCTTTCTTT.

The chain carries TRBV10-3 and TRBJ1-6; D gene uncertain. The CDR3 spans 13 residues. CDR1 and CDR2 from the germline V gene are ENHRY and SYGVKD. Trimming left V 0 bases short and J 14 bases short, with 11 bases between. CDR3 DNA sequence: TGTGCCATCAGTGAGTCGGAGGGATTAGCCCTCCACTTT. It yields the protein CAISESEGLALHF.

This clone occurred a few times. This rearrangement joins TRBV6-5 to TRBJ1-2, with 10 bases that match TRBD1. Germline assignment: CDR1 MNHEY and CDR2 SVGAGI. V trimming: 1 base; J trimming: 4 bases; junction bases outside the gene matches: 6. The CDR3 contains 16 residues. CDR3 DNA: TGTGCCAGCAGTTACTTACGGACAGGGGGTAGCTATGGCTACACCTTC. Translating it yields CASSYLRTGGSYGYTF.

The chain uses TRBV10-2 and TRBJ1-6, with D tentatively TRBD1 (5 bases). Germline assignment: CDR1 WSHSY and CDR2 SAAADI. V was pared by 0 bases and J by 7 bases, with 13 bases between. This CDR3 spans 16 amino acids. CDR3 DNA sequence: TGCGCCAGCAGTGAGTCGCTAGGGGATACGAATTCACCCCTCCACTTT. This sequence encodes CASSESLGDTNSPLHF.

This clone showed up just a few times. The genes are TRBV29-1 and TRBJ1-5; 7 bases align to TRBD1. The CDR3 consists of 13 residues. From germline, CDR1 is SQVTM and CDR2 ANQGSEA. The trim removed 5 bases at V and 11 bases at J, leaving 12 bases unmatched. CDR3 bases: TGCAGCGTTCAACAGGGGCGAGAAGCTTCCCAGCATTTT. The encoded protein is CSVQQGREASQHF.

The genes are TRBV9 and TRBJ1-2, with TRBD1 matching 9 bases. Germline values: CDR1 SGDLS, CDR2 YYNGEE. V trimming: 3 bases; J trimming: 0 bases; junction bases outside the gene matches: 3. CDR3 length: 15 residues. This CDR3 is CASSEGTGPNYGYTF. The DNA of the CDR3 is TGTGCCAGCAGCGAGGGGACAGGGCCTAACTATGGCTACACCTTC.

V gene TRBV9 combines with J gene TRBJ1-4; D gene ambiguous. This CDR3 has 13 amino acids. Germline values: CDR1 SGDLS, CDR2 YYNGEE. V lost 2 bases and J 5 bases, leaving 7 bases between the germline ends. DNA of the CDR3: TGTGCCAGCAGCGTGGGAGGGAATGAAAAACTGTTTTTT. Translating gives CASSVGGNEKLFF.

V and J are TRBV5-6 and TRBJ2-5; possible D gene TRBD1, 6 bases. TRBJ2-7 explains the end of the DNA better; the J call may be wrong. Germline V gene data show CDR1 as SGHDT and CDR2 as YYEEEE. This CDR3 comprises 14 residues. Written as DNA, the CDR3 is TGTGCCAGCAGCTTCAGGGGATACAACTACGAGCAGTACTTC. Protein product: CASSFRGYNYEQYF.

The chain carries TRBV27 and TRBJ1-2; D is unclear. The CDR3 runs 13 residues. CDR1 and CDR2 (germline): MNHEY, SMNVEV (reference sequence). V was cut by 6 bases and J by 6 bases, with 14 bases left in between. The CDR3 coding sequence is TGTGCCAGCAGGACTTCGTTCGGGGATGGCTACACCTTC. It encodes CASRTSFGDGYTF.

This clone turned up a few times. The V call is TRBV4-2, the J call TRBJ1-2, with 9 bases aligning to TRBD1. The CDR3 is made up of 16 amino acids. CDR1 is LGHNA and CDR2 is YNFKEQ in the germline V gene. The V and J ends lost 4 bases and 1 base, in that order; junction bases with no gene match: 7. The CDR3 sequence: CASSLSTGGSNYGYTF. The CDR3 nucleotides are TGTGCCAGCAGCCTTTCGACAGGGGGAAGTAACTATGGCTACACCTTC.

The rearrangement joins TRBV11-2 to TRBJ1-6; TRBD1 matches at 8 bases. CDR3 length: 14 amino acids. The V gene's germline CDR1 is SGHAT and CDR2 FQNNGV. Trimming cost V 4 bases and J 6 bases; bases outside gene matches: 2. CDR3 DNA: TGTGCCAGCAGCTATGGACAGGGTAATTCACCCCTCCACTTT. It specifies CASSYGQGNSPLHF.

The CDR3 nucleotides read TGTGCCAGCGGGACAGGAAACATTCAGTACTTC. Translation: CASGTGNIQYF. This rearrangement joins TRBV10-3 to TRBJ2-4, with TRBD1 matching over 8 bases. J lost 6 bases, V lost 10 bases, and 2 bases had no gene match. The CDR3 is made up of 11 amino acids. Germline V gives CDR1 ENHRY, CDR2 SYGVKD.

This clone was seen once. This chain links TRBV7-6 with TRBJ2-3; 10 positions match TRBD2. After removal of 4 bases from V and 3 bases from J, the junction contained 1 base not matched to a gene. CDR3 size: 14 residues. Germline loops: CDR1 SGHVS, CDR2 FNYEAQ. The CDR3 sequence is CASSSSGGTDTQYF. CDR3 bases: TGTGCCAGCAGCTCTAGCGGGGGTACAGATACGCAGTATTTT.

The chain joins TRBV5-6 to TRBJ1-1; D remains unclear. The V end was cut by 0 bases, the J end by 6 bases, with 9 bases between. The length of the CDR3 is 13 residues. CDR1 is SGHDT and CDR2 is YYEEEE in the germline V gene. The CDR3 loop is CASSLGAQAEAFF. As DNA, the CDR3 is TGTGCCAGCAGCTTGGGGGCGCAAGCTGAAGCTTTCTTT.

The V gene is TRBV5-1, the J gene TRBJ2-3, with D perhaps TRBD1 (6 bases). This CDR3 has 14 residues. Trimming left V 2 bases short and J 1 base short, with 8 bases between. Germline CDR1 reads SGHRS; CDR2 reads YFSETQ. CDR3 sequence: CASSLQGGTDTQYF. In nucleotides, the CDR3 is TGCGCCAGCAGCTTACAGGGTGGCACAGATACGCAGTATTTT.

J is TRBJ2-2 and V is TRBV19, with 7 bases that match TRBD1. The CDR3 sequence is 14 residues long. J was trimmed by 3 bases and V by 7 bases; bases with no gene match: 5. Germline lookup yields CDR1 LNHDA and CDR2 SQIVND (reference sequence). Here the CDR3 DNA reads TGTGCCAGTATGGGGACAGTTTACACCGGGGAGCTGTTTTTT. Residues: CASMGTVYTGELFF.

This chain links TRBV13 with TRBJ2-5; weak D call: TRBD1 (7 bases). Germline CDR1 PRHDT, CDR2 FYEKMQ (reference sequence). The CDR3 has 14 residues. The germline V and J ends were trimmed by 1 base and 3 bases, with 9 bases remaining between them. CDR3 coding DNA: TGTGCCAGCAGCTTAGCCAGGGGGGAAGAGACCCAGTACTTC. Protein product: CASSLARGEETQYF.

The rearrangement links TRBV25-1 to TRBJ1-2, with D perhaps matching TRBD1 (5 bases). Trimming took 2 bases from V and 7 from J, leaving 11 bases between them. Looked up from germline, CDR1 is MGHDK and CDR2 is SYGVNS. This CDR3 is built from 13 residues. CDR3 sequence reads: CASSEIGAGGYTF. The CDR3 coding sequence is TGTGCCAGCAGTGAAATTGGGGCCGGTGGCTACACCTTC.

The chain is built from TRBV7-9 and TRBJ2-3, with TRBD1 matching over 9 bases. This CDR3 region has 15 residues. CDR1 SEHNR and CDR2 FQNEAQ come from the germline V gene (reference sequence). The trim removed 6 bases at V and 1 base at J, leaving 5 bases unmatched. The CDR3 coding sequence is TGTGCCAGCAGTCCGGACAGGGGCGGCACAGATACGCAGTATTTT. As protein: CASSPDRGGTDTQYF.

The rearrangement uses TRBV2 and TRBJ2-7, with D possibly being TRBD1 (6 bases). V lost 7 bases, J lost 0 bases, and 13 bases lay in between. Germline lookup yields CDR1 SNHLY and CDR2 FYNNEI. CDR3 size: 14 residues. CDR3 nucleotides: TGTGCCAGCAAAGCGGACAGCTCCTCCTACGAGCAGTACTTC. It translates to CASKADSSSYEQYF.